The next 12 T cell receptor beta chains were all read from a single sample in a study of blood T cell repertoires in COVID-19. Here immunoSEQ multiplex PCR was the method, and the copy in TCRdb shows in-frame clones only, minus some. The profile shows over 200,000 clones, just over 85% of them singletons. The sequencing sample was made of peripheral blood. The receptors were sampled from a young man with active or convalescent COVID-19.

The rearrangement joins TRBV5-1 to TRBJ2-1, with 12 nucleotides matching TRBD2. This CDR3 contains 17 residues. Germline values: CDR1 SGHRS, CDR2 YFSETQ. The V segment lost 1 base and the J segment 8 bases; nucleotides outside the gene matches: 10. CDR3 loop: CASSLSSGRANFYEQFF. The CDR3 DNA follows: TGCGCCAGCAGCTTGTCTAGCGGGAGGGCCAATTTCTATGAGCAGTTCTTC.

This chain connects TRBV11-2 to TRBJ2-1, with D possibly matching TRBD2 (6 bases). The CDR3 has 16 residues. Germline V gives CDR1 SGHAT, CDR2 FQNNGV. Between the trimmed V and J ends, which lost 6 bases and 4 bases, there was a span of 19 bases. The CDR3 spells CASRFSGNTRYNEQFF. Written as DNA, the CDR3 is TGTGCCAGCAGGTTTAGCGGAAACACTCGTTACAATGAGCAGTTCTTC.

The V and J genes are TRBV28 and TRBJ1-4, with D possibly being TRBD1 (6 bases). Trimming left V 6 bases short and J 6 bases short, with 20 bases between. The V gene's germline CDR1 is MDHEN and CDR2 SYDVKM. The CDR3 is made up of 16 amino acids. The CDR3 region is CASRPRTVGSYEKLFF. The CDR3 DNA follows: TGTGCCAGCAGGCCACGGACAGTCGGGTCCTATGAAAAACTGTTTTTT.

The CDR3 DNA sequence: TGCAGCGTCCGGGACAGGGGAAGTTCCTATGGCTACACCTTC. Protein: CSVRDRGSSYGYTF. The chain employs TRBV29-1 and TRBJ1-2, with 10 bases matching TRBD1. V dropped 6 bases and J dropped 4; count of bases not matched to a gene: 8. The CDR3 sequence is 14 residues long. Germline CDR1 and CDR2: SQVTM and ANQGSEA.

The genes are TRBV27 and TRBJ2-5; no reliable D call. CDR3 length: 18 amino acids. Trimming removed 0 bases from V and 2 bases from J, with 19 bases in between. Germline V lookup: CDR1 MNHEY, CDR2 SMNVEV (reference sequence). This chain's CDR3 is CASSLSSMPSRLQETQYF. The CDR3 coding sequence is TGTGCCAGCAGTTTATCTAGTATGCCGTCCAGGCTACAAGAGACCCAGTACTTC.

The chain is built from TRBV30 and TRBJ1-5; D unresolved. V lost 0 bases and J lost 0, with 12 bases in between. Germline V CDR1 and CDR2: GTSNPN, SVGIG (reference sequence). The CDR3 sequence is 16 residues long. The CDR3 protein is CAWSVLNSHSNQPQHF. The DNA of the CDR3 is TGTGCCTGGAGTGTATTGAATAGCCATAGCAATCAGCCCCAGCATTTT.

This rearrangement joins TRBV14 to TRBJ1-1; 8 nucleotides match TRBD1. The CDR3 contains 14 residues. The junction had 11 bases not matched to a gene; V was cut back by 10 bases and J by 4 bases. In germline, CDR1 is SGHDN, CDR2 FVKESK. In DNA, the CDR3 is TGTGCCACTCAAATTATGACAGGGGTCACTGAAGCTTTCTTT. Amino acids: CATQIMTGVTEAFF.

The V gene is TRBV9, the J gene TRBJ2-2; TRBD2 is a possible D gene (5 bases). V dropped 0 bases and J dropped 5 bases, with 14 bases sitting between them. The CDR3 totals 16 residues. Germline V gene sequence: CDR1 SGDLS, CDR2 YYNGEE. CDR3 residues: CASSVVPGMGTGELFF. The CDR3 DNA sequence: TGTGCCAGCAGCGTAGTACCCGGGATGGGGACCGGGGAGCTGTTTTTT.

This CDR3 is CASSRGSSGNTIYF. As DNA, the CDR3 is TGTGCCAGCAGCAGGGGTTCCTCTGGAAACACCATATATTTT. V and J are TRBV25-1 and TRBJ1-3; tentative D call: TRBD1 (6 bases). The V and J ends lost 6 bases and 0 bases respectively, with 9 bases between them. This CDR3 is built from 14 residues. Per germline, CDR1 MGHDK and CDR2 SYGVNS.

The DNA for the CDR3 is TGTGCCAGCTCACCCAAATGGGACAGCTCCTACGAGCAGTACTTC. As protein: CASSPKWDSSYEQYF. This chain uses TRBV18 with TRBJ2-7, with 7 bases identical to TRBD1. The CDR3 covers 15 residues. The V and J ends lost 3 bases and 0 bases, in that order; junction bases with no gene match: 5. CDR1 and CDR2 from the germline V gene are KGHSH and LQKENI.

This chain connects TRBV15 to TRBJ2-7; TRBD1 matches 7 bases. CDR3 length: 14 residues. Per germline, CDR1 LNHNV and CDR2 YYDKDF (reference sequence). The J segment lost 7 bases and the V segment lost 0 bases, leaving 6 bases of the junction unmatched. CDR3 protein: CATSRDRDSKEQYF. Here the CDR3 DNA reads TGTGCCACCAGCAGAGATAGGGACAGCAAAGAGCAGTACTTC.

The chain employs TRBV27 and TRBJ2-7; tentative D call: TRBD2 (5 bases). Trimming cost V 10 bases and J 2 bases, with 18 bases left between them. The germline V gene has CDR1 MNHEY and CDR2 SMNVEV (reference sequence). CDR3 length: 14 residues. The CDR3 DNA sequence: TGTGCCACTAGCCTCTATAAGGGAGCCTACGAGCAGTACTTC. It codes for CATSLYKGAYEQYF.